This TCR beta chain was observed in a study of T cell responses to AZD1222 COVID-19 vaccine. Study-wide points: Recipients of AZD1222 seropositive at baseline numbered only five or six.

Germline CDR1 is SNHLY and CDR2 is FYNNEI. CDR3 length: 16 amino acids. The ends lost 7 bases at V and 2 bases at J; junction bases unmatched: 9. This clone showed up just a few times. The antigen remains undetermined. Measured with immunoSEQ multiplex PCR; TCRdb has only the in-frame clones, and not every one. The data show about 140,000 clones, roughly 89% seen once. The V and J genes are TRBV2 and TRBJ2-2, with 8 bases aligning to TRBD1. The sequencing used peripheral blood, collected 28 days after the second AZD1222 dose. This receptor was obtained from an adult who received the AZD1222 COVID-19 vaccine. The CDR3 here is CASISLQGENTGELFF. CDR3 in DNA: TGTGCCAGCATTTCGTTACAGGGGGAAAACACCGGGGAGCTGTTTTTT.